The source of this T cell receptor beta chain is a study of blood T cell repertoires in COVID-19. Study details: Samples of COVID-19 (acute and convalescent) were obtained from the United States, Italy and Spain. T cells, B-cell-depleted T cells, or PBMCs provided the cDNA or gDNA that served as material.

Trimming removed 0 bases at V and 8 bases at J, with 11 bases between. Per the germline V gene, CDR1 is SGHDT and CDR2 is YYEEEE. The CDR3 contains 13 residues. Method: immunoSEQ multiplex PCR; TCRdb's copy keeps in-frame clones and lacks some. This table has some 460,000 clones, about 90% appearing once. Participant age was roughly 18 to 95 years, and participants resided in about two dozen US areas. Participants' own reports of clinical history determined their cohort assignment. This TCR was recovered from a woman between 18 and 29 years old with acute COVID-19. This sequence joins TRBV5-6 and TRBJ1-2; D might be TRBD1 (6 bases). Sequenced input: PBMCs or T cells enriched from blood (not recorded which). CDR3 nucleotides: TGTGCCAGCAGCTTGGCAGGGGCTGTCGGCTACACCTTC. Translated: CASSLAGAVGYTF.